A selection of T cell receptor beta chains follows, all from one sample in a study of shared clonotypes between healthy human individuals. Measured with immunoSEQ multiplex PCR; TCRdb has only the in-frame clones, and not every one. This sample has 2 million to 2.5 million clones, with approximately 90% found just once. The specimen sequenced was naive CD4+ T cells from PBMCs. All receptors come from a man aged 18 to 29 in good health. Some clones in this sample may be carry-over from other donors' samples. Both conserved end residues are part of each CDR3. Each record gives: J gene, clone size, V gene, D gene, CDR3 DNA, CDR3 protein. D genes are given only for firm matches. Clone size appears in some rows only: once, few, many, or a class for an expanded clone.

TRBJ2-7,.,TRBV27,.,TGTGCCAGCAGTTTAACTGGGGGGCGCGAGCAGTACTTC,CASSLTGGREQYF
TRBJ2-1,.,TRBV5-1,TRBD2,TGCGCCAGCAGCTTGTCTGGCGGGAGCTACAATGAGCAGTTCTTC,CASSLSGGSYNEQFF
TRBJ1-2,.,TRBV7-9,TRBD1,TGTGCCAGCAGCCCGGACAGGGGGCATGGCTACACCTTC,CASSPDRGHGYTF
TRBJ1-1,.,TRBV18,.,TGTGCCAGCTCACCATTGGCCATGAACACTGAAGCTTTCTTT,CASSPLAMNTEAFF
TRBJ2-5,.,TRBV7-7,.,TGTGCCAGCAGCGGGGCAGGGCAAGAGACCCAGTACTTC,CASSGAGQETQYF
TRBJ2-4,.,TRBV29-1,.,TGCAGCGCCGAAGGGGCGGCCAAAAACATTCAGTACTTC,CSAEGAAKNIQYF
TRBJ2-5,.,TRBV4-2,.,TGTGCCAGCAGCCAAGGCCCAAGGGAGACCCAGTACTTC,CASSQGPRETQYF
TRBJ2-3,.,TRBV2,TRBD2,TGTGCCAGCACCACCGGGAGGCGAGATACGCAGTATTTT,CASTTGRRDTQYF
TRBJ2-3,.,TRBV18,.,TGTGCCAGCTCACCCCTCAATGGGGCAGATACGCAGTATTTT,CASSPLNGADTQYF
TRBJ2-1,.,TRBV5-1,TRBD2,TGCGCCAGCAGCCCCGGAACTAGCGGGATTGAGCAGTTCTTC,CASSPGTSGIEQFF
TRBJ2-7,.,TRBV9,TRBD1,TGTGCCAGCAGCCCCCGGGACAGGGTCCACGAGCAGTACTTC,CASSPRDRVHEQYF
TRBJ1-4,.,TRBV4-1,.,TGCGCCAGCAGCCAATCGAGTCGACAGAAGAATGAAAAACTGTTTTTT,CASSQSSRQKNEKLFF
TRBJ2-1,.,TRBV6-5,TRBD2,TGTGCCAGCAGTTCCCGGGGACTAGCTCCGAATGAGCAGTTCTTC,CASSSRGLAPNEQFF
TRBJ1-4,.,TRBV18,TRBD1,TGTGCCAGCTCACCGGACAGGGTGAATGAAAAACTGTTTTTT,CASSPDRVNEKLFF
TRBJ1-1,.,TRBV7-2,TRBD1,TGTGCCAGCAGCTTAGGCCGGACAGGGGGGATGGAGGCTGAAGCTTTCTTT,CASSLGRTGGMEAEAFF
TRBJ1-1,.,TRBV30,.,TGTGCCTGGAGGCTGAACAGGAACACTGAAGCTTTCTTT,CAWRLNRNTEAFF
TRBJ2-1,.,TRBV7-2,.,TGTGCCAGCAGCAGAGGGGAATACAATGAGCAGTTCTTC,CASSRGEYNEQFF
TRBJ2-1,.,TRBV9,TRBD2,TGTGCCAGCAGCGAACTAGCGGGAGCGGCTGGGTCCTACAATGAGCAGTTCTTC,CASSELAGAAGSYNEQFF
TRBJ1-6,.,TRBV7-3,.,TGTGCCAGCAGCTCTCAGGGAGCCAATAATTCACCCCTCCACTTT,CASSSQGANNSPLHF
TRBJ2-7,.,TRBV11-2,TRBD1,TGTGCCAGCAGGCCGGCAGGACAGGGGAGCGAGCAGTACTTC,CASRPAGQGSEQYF
TRBJ2-2,.,TRBV5-1,TRBD1,TGCGCCAGCAAAACTGGGGACAGGGCGGCCGGGGAGCTGTTTTTT,CASKTGDRAAGELFF
TRBJ1-2,.,TRBV6-5,.,TGTGCCAGCCGAACCTCAAGTAACTATGGCTACACCTTC,CASRTSSNYGYTF
TRBJ2-7,.,TRBV6-5,TRBD1,TGTGCCAGCAGTTCTCGTCGGGACAGGACCTACGAGCAGTACTTC,CASSSRRDRTYEQYF
TRBJ2-3,.,TRBV7-2,TRBD1,TGTGCCAGCAGTTTTGACAGGGGGCCTCCAGATACGCAGTATTTT,CASSFDRGPPDTQYF
TRBJ2-7,.,TRBV28,TRBD2,TGTGCCAGCAGTTTAATCGGAGCGGGAGGGCTTTACGAGCAGTACTTC,CASSLIGAGGLYEQYF
TRBJ2-4,.,TRBV7-2,.,TGTGCCAGCAGCCCACTGAGGGACATTCAGTACTTC,CASSPLRDIQYF
TRBJ1-2,.,TRBV6-5,TRBD1,TGTGCCAGCAGTATCCGGACAGGAACTCACTATGGCTACACCTTC,CASSIRTGTHYGYTF
TRBJ2-7,.,TRBV11-2,.,TGTGCCAGCACCGTCCGGCAGGGGAACGGGCCTTACGAGCAGTACTTC,CASTVRQGNGPYEQYF
TRBJ1-4,.,TRBV7-9,.,TGTGCCAGCAGCCAGGGCTCAACCGGGGGGGCTGAAAAACTGTTTTTT,CASSQGSTGGAEKLFF
TRBJ2-3,.,TRBV5-6,TRBD2,TGTGCCAGCAGCGCGGGACTCGGCGGGAGGGCCTGGTATTTT,CASSAGLGGRAWYF
TRBJ2-7,.,TRBV5-8,.,TGTGCCAGCAGCTTGAAGGACAGCCAGGGCGAGCAGTACTTC,CASSLKDSQGEQYF
TRBJ2-7,once,TRBV7-6,TRBD1,TGTGCCAGCAGCTTAGGGCAACAGGGGCCGAGAACCTACGAGCAGTACTTC,CASSLGQQGPRTYEQYF
TRBJ1-4,.,TRBV28,TRBD1,TGTGCCAGCAGCCCGGGACAGACAGATGAAAAACTGTTTTTT,CASSPGQTDEKLFF
TRBJ2-1,once,TRBV9,.,TGTGCCAGCAGCCCCGCCCCGGTAATGGTTAATGAGCAGTTCTTC,CASSPAPVMVNEQFF
TRBJ2-3,.,TRBV9,.,TGTGCCAGCAGCGTAGACTATCTCGCGGATACGCAGTATTTT,CASSVDYLADTQYF
TRBJ1-1,.,TRBV9,.,TGTGCCAGCAGTGAAGGCGGGGAGGCTTTCTTT,CASSEGGEAFF
TRBJ2-3,.,TRBV5-4,.,TGTGCCAGCAGCCCAGAGGGAGGCACAGATACGCAGTATTTT,CASSPEGGTDTQYF
TRBJ2-7,.,TRBV28,.,TGTGCCAGCAGTTTAAGGCAGGGGGGATTCGACGAGCAGTACTTC,CASSLRQGGFDEQYF
TRBJ2-1,.,TRBV5-1,TRBD2,TGCGCCAGCAGCCCTGGGCTACTAGCGGGAGACAATGAGCAGTTCTTC,CASSPGLLAGDNEQFF
TRBJ1-2,.,TRBV11-1,.,TGTGCCAGCAGCGCCGGTCAGAACTATGGCTACACCTTC,CASSAGQNYGYTF
TRBJ2-5,.,TRBV5-1,.,TGCGCCAGCAGCCCTAGAGGGTACAGCCCTCAACAAGAGACCCAGTACTTC,CASSPRGYSPQQETQYF
TRBJ1-1,.,TRBV29-1,.,TGCAGCATTTTGAAAGGGTATGGGAACACTGAAGCTTTCTTT,CSILKGYGNTEAFF
TRBJ2-7,.,TRBV28,TRBD2,TGTGCCAGCAACCCCCGGACTAGCGGGGCCTACGAGCAGTACTTC,CASNPRTSGAYEQYF
TRBJ2-7,.,TRBV7-9,.,TGTGCCAGCAGCCGACCGGGACCGACCTCCTACGAGCAGTACTTC,CASSRPGPTSYEQYF
TRBJ2-7,.,TRBV28,TRBD2,TGTGCCAGCAGTTTAACTAGCGGGAGCCTCGAGCAGTACTTC,CASSLTSGSLEQYF
TRBJ1-2,.,TRBV5-8,TRBD1,TGTGCCAGCAGCAATCGGGACAGGGTCTATGGCTACACCTTC,CASSNRDRVYGYTF
TRBJ2-2,.,TRBV30,TRBD2,TGTGCCTGGAGGCTAGGCGGACTAGCGGGATCCACCGGGGAGCTGTTTTTT,CAWRLGGLAGSTGELFF
TRBJ2-1,.,TRBV6-4,TRBD2,TGTGCCAGCAGTGACCCGACTAGCGGCAATGAGCAGTTCTTC,CASSDPTSGNEQFF
TRBJ1-2,.,TRBV19,TRBD1,TGTGCCAGTAGTATAGACCCGGGACAGCGCTATGGCTACACCTTC,CASSIDPGQRYGYTF
TRBJ1-2,.,TRBV28,.,TGTGCCAGCAGGCAGACAGTCTATGGCTACACCTTC,CASRQTVYGYTF
TRBJ2-5,.,TRBV27,.,TGTGCCAGCAGTATACGAATCCAAGAGACCCAGTACTTC,CASSIRIQETQYF
TRBJ1-2,.,TRBV14,TRBD1,TGTGCCAGCAGGGACAGGGTTTCGCGGGGCTACACCTTC,CASRDRVSRGYTF
TRBJ2-7,.,TRBV7-2,TRBD2,TGTGCCAGCAGCTTGGGGGGGACCCTGACTAGCGGAGGCGAGCAGTACTTC,CASSLGGTLTSGGEQYF
TRBJ2-7,.,TRBV2,TRBD1,TGTGCCAGCAGTGAACAGGGGGCGACCTACGAGCAGTACTTC,CASSEQGATYEQYF
TRBJ2-1,.,TRBV4-3,.,TGCGCCAGCAGCCAGCCCAAAAGAGGGGAGCAGTTCTTC,CASSQPKRGEQFF
TRBJ2-2,.,TRBV5-1,TRBD2,TGCGCCAGCAAAGCACTAGCGGAGAACACCGGGGAGCTGTTTTTT,CASKALAENTGELFF
TRBJ2-3,.,TRBV5-1,.,TGCGCCAGCAGCTTGGGTGGAGCTAAGTTTTCAGATACGCAGTATTTT,CASSLGGAKFSDTQYF